The present T cell receptor beta chain was sequenced within a study of T cell responses to AZD1222 COVID-19 vaccine. Trimming shortened V by 1 base and J by 2 bases, and 14 bases separated the two germline ends. CDR3 length equals 16 residues. Germline V CDR1 and CDR2: MDHEN, SYDVKM. TCRdb's table, derived via immunoSEQ multiplex PCR, lists solely in-frame clones and lacks some. The sample includes 100,000 to 150,000 clones, roughly 89% seen only once; the top ten take 11%. The clonotype was recovered from an adult in good health. The source material was peripheral blood, sampled on day 0 of MenACWY control vaccination. J is TRBJ1-2 and V is TRBV28; maybe TRBD1 (6 bases). Written as DNA, the CDR3 is TGTGCCAGCAGTTTATCGGGGGGCTTTTGGAACTATGGCTACACCTTC. Protein: CASSLSGGFWNYGYTF.